The clone carrying this T cell receptor (beta chain) occurred a few times. The data were taken from a study of blood T cell repertoires in COVID-19. Recovered Cohort 3 donors showed two negative PCRs, clearance, or symptom resolution. Assay: immunoSEQ multiplex PCR; the TCRdb copy retains only in-frame clones and omits some. This sample carries under 300,000 clones, about 85% of them seen once, and the ten largest clones take approximately 3%. This clonotype was obtained from a woman aged 50 to 60 who had recovered from COVID-19. The sample taken for sequencing was PBMCs or T cells enriched from blood (not recorded which).

This CDR3 reads CASSLVSGYEQYF. CDR3 coding DNA: TGTGCCAGCAGCTTAGTGTCAGGTTACGAGCAGTACTTC. The chain recombines TRBV7-8 with TRBJ2-7; D unclear. CDR3 size: 13 residues. Trimming cost V 1 base and J 4 bases, with 8 bases left between them. Germline CDR1 reads SGHVS; CDR2 reads FQNEAQ.